These 6 T cell receptor beta chains came from one sample sequenced in a study of blood T cells in healthy people across ages. Combining a sample-barcoded 5' primer with a J-beta primer mix, a second PCR ran for 7 to 11 cycles. TCRdb re-analysed the 5' RACE reads in MiXCR, keeping a single row per CDR3 protein. The sample contains 700,000 to 850,000 distinct CDR3 sequences, 35% to 40% of which appear only once. Sequencing was carried out using blood. These receptors were obtained from a man aged 18-30 years in good health.

On this clonotype itself: A clone one base away is much larger, so this may be a read error. The chain is built from TRBV4-3 and TRBJ2-7, with 9 bases fitting TRBD1. The CDR3 is made up of 16 amino acids. The germline V gene encodes CDR1 LGHNA and CDR2 YSLEER. CDR3 region: CASSRGTGINSYEQCF. CDR3 nucleotide sequence: TGCGCCAGCAGCCGAGGGACAGGGATAAACTCCTACGAGCAGTGCTTC.

A few counts support this clonotype. The V gene is TRBV5-1, the J gene TRBJ2-5, with D maybe TRBD1 (6 bases). CDR3 length: 15 amino acids. Germline V CDR1 and CDR2: SGHRS, YFSETQ. V lost 4 bases to trimming and J lost 3 bases, with 16 bases between them. The CDR3 reads CASSATGTQKETQYF. CDR3 nucleotide sequence: TGCGCCAGCAGCGCGACCGGGACACAAAAAGAGACCCAGTACTTC. Variable domain in full (rest from reference TRBV5-1 and TRBJ2-5): KAGVTQTPRYLIKTRGQQVTLSCSPISGHRSVSWYQQTPGQGLQFLFEYFSETQRNKGNFPGRFSGRQFSNSRSEMNVSTLELGDSALYLCASSATGTQKETQYFGPGTRLLVL.

This clonotype was found a few times. The chain recombines TRBV24-1 with TRBJ2-7; no clear D. CDR3 size: 15 residues. Germline V gene sequence: CDR1 KGHDR, CDR2 SFDVKD. Trimming shortened V by 9 bases and J by 3 bases, and 20 bases separated the two germline ends. The CDR3 coding sequence is TGTGCCACCGGGTTCCGGTCATTATCGAACTACGAGCAGTACTTC. It codes for CATGFRSLSNYEQYF.

The rearrangement links TRBV7-2 to TRBJ1-5, with D maybe TRBD1 (5 bases). The V end was cut by 7 bases, the J end by 7 bases, with 11 bases between. CDR1 and CDR2 from the germline V gene are SGHTA and FQGNSA. The CDR3 spans 12 residues. The CDR3 sequence: CASKLGGQPQHF. For the CDR3, the DNA is TGTGCCAGCAAATTGGGGGGACAGCCCCAGCATTTT.

This clonotype has a count of ten or more. The rearrangement joins TRBV7-9 to TRBJ2-7, with TRBD1 matching over 9 bases. Looked up from germline, CDR1 is SEHNR and CDR2 is FQNEAQ (reference sequence). The CDR3 covers 15 residues. Losses at the gene ends were 1 base for V and 5 bases for J; bases not matched to a gene: 6. The CDR3 sequence: CASSLGTGVPNEQYF. The CDR3 bases are TGTGCCAGCAGCTTAGGGACAGGGGTCCCTAACGAGCAGTACTTC.

This rearrangement joins TRBV2 to TRBJ2-5; D tentatively fits TRBD1 or TRBD2 (5 bases each). The CDR3 is made up of 9 amino acids. Germline V gene lookup returns CDR1 SNHLY and CDR2 FYNNEI. CDR3 amino acids: CAEGETQYF. The CDR3, as DNA: TGTGCTGAGGGGGAGACCCAGTACTTC.